Following are 15 T cell receptor beta chains from one sample sequenced in a study of cytomegalovirus exposure and HLA in healthy donors (TCRdb year 2017). Library construction relied on the immunoSEQ multiplex PCR assay. The multiplex PCR relied on a mix of 60 forward primers for TCR Vbeta segments and 13 reverse primers for TCR Jbeta segments. The table comes from immuneACCESS by way of TCRdb, which keeps in-frame sequences with V and J called. Part of the clones is missing from these tables; in studies checked, under half for an unresolved V gene and the rest for unknown reasons. The sample profile shows about 170,000 clones; 85% of them were found once. 1% of the sample is held by the ten biggest clonotypes. The sample was PBMCs. The source of these receptors is a boy between 2 and 10 years old in good health and CMV-seronegative.

This sequence joins TRBV9 and TRBJ1-2; possibly TRBD1 for D (6 bases). Germline V CDR1 and CDR2: SGDLS, YYNGEE. Trimming shortened V by 4 bases and J by 4 bases, and 11 bases separated the two germline ends. This CDR3 region has 13 residues. CDR3 region: CASSLGTPYGYTF. The CDR3 nucleotides read TGTGCCAGCAGCCTGGGGACACCCTATGGCTACACCTTC.

The chain carries TRBV9 and TRBJ2-1, with TRBD2 matching 8 bases. With V trimmed by 5 bases and J by 10 bases, 14 bases remained unmatched. This CDR3 comprises 15 residues. The germline CDR1 and CDR2 sequences are SGDLS and YYNGEE. CDR3 residues: CASREAAGEENEQFF. CDR3 DNA sequence: TGTGCCAGCAGGGAGGCAGCGGGAGAAGAGAACGAGCAGTTCTTC.

The chain combines TRBV6-1 with TRBJ2-7, with TRBD1 matching over 10 bases. After removal of 10 bases from V and 0 bases from J, the junction contained 6 bases not matched to a gene. Per germline, CDR1 MNHNS and CDR2 SASEGT. CDR3 length: 14 residues. CDR3 region: CATDRGPSSYEQYV. The DNA of the CDR3 is TGTGCCACCGACAGGGGGCCCAGCTCCTACGAGCAGTACGTC.

The J gene is TRBJ2-7, the V gene TRBV30; the match to TRBD2 covers 7 bases. V lost 1 base to trimming and J lost 9 bases; unmatched junction nucleotides: 3. From germline, CDR1 is GTSNPN and CDR2 SVGIG (reference sequence). The CDR3 length is 11 residues. The DNA for the CDR3 is TGTGCCTGGAGTGGACTAGCCGGGCAGTACTTC. This gives the protein CAWSGLAGQYF.

The chain couples TRBV28 to TRBJ1-1, with D perhaps TRBD1 (6 bases). Between the trimmed V and J ends, which lost 6 bases and 5 bases, there was a span of 16 bases. There are 14 residues in the CDR3. The germline V gene has CDR1 MDHEN and CDR2 SYDVKM. CDR3 DNA sequence: TGTGCCAGCAGCCCCAGGGGCATAGTGACTGAAGCTTTCTTT. Its protein is CASSPRGIVTEAFF.

The rearrangement uses TRBV6-5 and TRBJ1-1, with a possible D match to TRBD1 (5 bases). V lost 6 bases and J lost 12, with 17 bases in between. The CDR3 runs to 12 residues. Germline CDR1 reads MNHEY; CDR2 reads SVGAGI. The CDR3 region has the DNA TGTGCCAGCAGCCCTTGGAGGGGCGAAACTTTCTTT. Translation: CASSPWRGETFF.

This chain links TRBV7-8 with TRBJ2-5; the match to TRBD2 covers 7 bases. The J call may be mistaken, given a closer DNA end match to TRBJ2-7. The CDR3 covers 17 residues. Germline V gene sequence: CDR1 SGHVS, CDR2 FQNEAQ. This CDR3 is CASRREGISGPSYEQYF. The DNA for the CDR3 is TGTGCCAGCAGGCGAGAAGGTATTAGCGGGCCCTCCTACGAGCAGTACTTC.

The chain employs TRBV5-1 and TRBJ1-2, with 8 bases lining up with TRBD1. CDR1 is SGHRS and CDR2 is YFSETQ in the germline V gene. Trimming at V came to 0 bases and at J to 12 bases, leaving 7 bases not matched to a gene. This CDR3 region has 13 residues. The CDR3 DNA reads TGCGCCAGCAGCTTGGGGCGGGACAGGAGTCACACCTTC. Its translation: CASSLGRDRSHTF.

The V call is TRBV10-1, the J call TRBJ2-1, with 9 bases fitting TRBD2. CDR3 length equals 15 residues. Germline assignment: CDR1 WNHNN and CDR2 SYGVQD (reference sequence). With 3 bases clipped from V and 4 bases from J, the junction kept 4 bases outside the gene matches. The CDR3, as DNA: TGCGCCAGCAGTGACTCTAGCGGGGATTACAATGAGCAGTTCTTC. Translation gives CASSDSSGDYNEQFF.

This clone showed up just a few times. This chain joins TRBV7-2 and TRBJ2-5; TRBD2 agrees at 12 bases. CDR1 is SGHTA, CDR2 FQGNSA, per germline. This CDR3 is built from 16 residues. Trimming cost V 5 bases and J 0 bases; bases outside gene matches: 4. CDR3 sequence reads: CASSPLAGGYQETQYF. CDR3 in DNA: TGTGCCAGCAGCCCCCTAGCGGGGGGGTACCAAGAGACCCAGTACTTC.

V gene TRBV19 combines with J gene TRBJ2-1; 10 positions match TRBD2. Looked up from germline, CDR1 is LNHDA and CDR2 is SQIVND (reference sequence). Trimming at V came to 6 bases and at J to 0 bases, leaving 2 bases not matched to a gene. The CDR3 sequence is 15 residues long. CDR3 amino acids: CASRTSGFSYNEQFF. DNA of the CDR3: TGTGCCAGTAGGACTAGCGGGTTCTCCTACAATGAGCAGTTCTTC.

In its sample, this clone was seen a few times. The rearrangement joins TRBV15 to TRBJ1-2; TRBD1 agrees at 9 bases. The junction had 4 bases not matched to a gene; V was cut back by 0 bases and J by 5 bases. The length of the CDR3 is 15 residues. Germline V gene lookup returns CDR1 LNHNV and CDR2 YYDKDF (reference sequence). CDR3 nucleotide sequence: TGTGCCACCAGCAGAGACCAGACAGGGGGTTATGGCTACACCTTC. It is translated as CATSRDQTGGYGYTF.

The V gene is TRBV6-1, the J gene TRBJ2-1, with 11 bases aligning to TRBD1. The CDR3 consists of 15 residues. CDR1 and CDR2 from the germline V gene are MNHNS and SASEGT. V gave up 3 bases and J gave up 6 bases; unmatched junction bases: 4. The CDR3 is CASSETGTGGNEQFF. CDR3 nucleotides: TGTGCCAGCAGTGAGACCGGGACAGGGGGCAATGAGCAGTTCTTC.

This rearrangement joins TRBV2 to TRBJ2-5; D remains unclear. The J call may be incorrect, as the DNA end agrees better with TRBJ2-7. Germline V gene sequence: CDR1 SNHLY, CDR2 FYNNEI. The CDR3 extends over 11 amino acids. As DNA, the CDR3 is TGTGCCAGCAATGGCAGGTACGAGCAGTACTTC. It yields the protein CASNGRYEQYF.

This clone has a single count. The chain couples TRBV30 to TRBJ1-3, with D perhaps TRBD1 (5 bases). V was clipped by 3 bases and J by 0 bases, with 15 bases between them. CDR1 is GTSNPN, CDR2 SVGIG, per germline (reference sequence). The length of the CDR3 is 16 residues. The CDR3 DNA sequence: TGTGCCTGGAGCCATCCGGACACTCTCTCTGGAAACACCATATATTTT. It encodes CAWSHPDTLSGNTIYF.